This T cell receptor beta chain was obtained from a study of cytomegalovirus exposure and HLA in healthy donors. Study-wide results and caveats: V- and J-gene trimming in TCR beta was tied to a missense DCLRE1C variant by an analysis performed later. At a 0.05 false discovery rate, a later analysis found 18,000 or so TCR beta sequences to be associated with HLA alleles. Researchers had no immune exposure information except CMV serostatus available.

The PCR was carried out with 60 Vbeta primers and 13 Jbeta primers. TCRdb's copy holds only in-frame clones and misses some; the assay was immunoSEQ multiplex PCR. This table holds 150,000 or so clones, about 80% found once. The sample holds one count of this clone. The antigen remains unidentified. Per germline, CDR1 SGHRS and CDR2 YFSETQ. This CDR3 has 12 residues. V lost 4 bases and J 3 bases, leaving 8 bases between the germline ends. The gene calls are TRBV5-1 and TRBJ2-7, with D possibly TRBD1 on 5 matching bases. This TCR came from a woman aged 40 to 55 in good health and CMV-seronegative. The material sequenced was PBMCs. CDR3 nucleotides: TGCGCCAGCAGCCCGGACATCTACGAGCAGTACTTC. Its translation: CASSPDIYEQYF.